What follows are 10 T cell receptor beta chains derived from one specimen sequenced in a study of OX40 agonist ivuxolimab in advanced cancers. Repertoires were generated with immunoSEQ multiplex PCR, while TCRdb's copy carries only in-frame clones and drops some. The repertoire holds around 53,000 clones, with 70% to 85% as singletons. Sequenced here: CD4+ or CD8+ T cells sorted from blood, sampled in a trial of the OX40 agonist ivuxolimab. Receptor source: an adult with an advanced solid tumor such as melanoma, head and neck, liver or kidney cancer.

This chain uses TRBV5-4 with TRBJ2-7, with D uncertain. This CDR3 is 11 amino acids long. Germline CDR1 reads SGHNT; CDR2 reads YYREEE (reference sequence). Trimming left V 4 bases short and J 5 bases short, with 7 bases between. CDR3 loop: CASSRMDEQYF. The CDR3 DNA sequence: TGTGCCAGCAGCCGTATGGACGAGCAGTACTTC.

This chain links TRBV6-6 with TRBJ1-1; 7 bases fit TRBD1. CDR1 is MNHNY, CDR2 SVGAGI, per germline (reference sequence). CDR3 length: 15 residues. Unmatched junction bases numbered 2, after V lost 0 bases and J lost 1 base. CDR3 nucleotide sequence: TGTGCCAGCAGTTACTCTAGGACAGGGAACACTGAAGCTTTCTTT. This translates into CASSYSRTGNTEAFF.

This chain uses TRBV20-1 with TRBJ1-2; D gene ambiguous. V was trimmed by 2 bases and J by 4 bases, leaving 5 bases between them. This CDR3 contains 11 residues. Germline-derived CDR1 and CDR2 are DFQATT and SNEGSKA (reference sequence). The CDR3 spells CSARHSYGYTF. CDR3 DNA sequence: TGCAGTGCTAGACACAGCTATGGCTACACCTTC.

The chain links TRBV19 to TRBJ2-7; tentative D call: TRBD1 (6 bases). Trimming took 7 bases from V and 0 from J, leaving 13 bases between them. The germline V gene encodes CDR1 LNHDA and CDR2 SQIVND (reference sequence). CDR3 length: 14 residues. CDR3 region: CASMGDINSYEQYF. In DNA form, the CDR3 reads TGTGCCAGTATGGGGGACATCAACTCCTACGAGCAGTACTTC. Based on the CDR3 plus reference TRBV19 and TRBJ2-7, the full variable domain is DGGITQSPKYLFRKEGQNVTLSCEQNLNHDAMYWYRQDPGQGLRLIYYSQIVNDFQKGDIAEGYSVSREKKESFPLTVTSAQKNPTAFYLCASMGDINSYEQYFGPGTRLTVT.

The chain uses TRBV5-1 and TRBJ2-5; D unresolved. Per germline, CDR1 SGHRS and CDR2 YFSETQ. The CDR3 runs 16 residues. The ends were cut back, 0 bases at V and 1 base at J, with 13 bases in the middle. The CDR3 loop reads CASSLAGAATQETQYF. CDR3 bases: TGCGCCAGCAGCTTGGCCGGTGCGGCGACCCAAGAGACCCAGTACTTC. The full variable domain, with the rest looked up from reference TRBV5-1 and TRBJ2-5, is KAGVTQTPRYLIKTRGQQVTLSCSPISGHRSVSWYQQTPGQGLQFLFEYFSETQRNKGNFPGRFSGRQFSNSRSEMNVSTLELGDSALYLCASSLAGAATQETQYFGPGTRLLVL.

This sequence joins TRBV19 and TRBJ1-2; D is perhaps TRBD1 (6 bases). Germline loops: CDR1 LNHDA, CDR2 SQIVND (reference sequence). V was cut by 9 bases and J by 4 bases, with 18 bases left in between. This CDR3 is built from 14 residues. The CDR3 DNA is TGTGCCAGCAATCACAGGGAGGCGAGCTATGGCTACACCTTC. It translates to CASNHREASYGYTF. Full variable domain (remainder filled in from reference TRBV19 and TRBJ1-2): DGGITQSPKYLFRKEGQNVTLSCEQNLNHDAMYWYRQDPGQGLRLIYYSQIVNDFQKGDIAEGYSVSREKKESFPLTVTSAQKNPTAFYLCASNHREASYGYTFGSGTRLTVV.

CDR3 residues: CSVAGQNVDEQFF. The CDR3, as DNA: TGCAGCGTTGCGGGACAGAATGTGGATGAGCAGTTCTTC. The chain employs TRBV29-1 and TRBJ2-1, with 7 positions matching TRBD1. The CDR3 covers 13 residues. V was clipped by 4 bases and J by 8 bases; unmatched bases: 8. Looked up from germline, CDR1 is SQVTM and CDR2 is ANQGSEA.

Here the CDR3 reads CASSQPGVGRLAGADTQYF. The CDR3 nucleotides read TGCGCCAGCAGTCAACCCGGGGTTGGCCGACTAGCGGGTGCGGATACGCAGTATTTT. The genes are TRBV23-1 and TRBJ2-3, with TRBD2 matching 10 bases. TRBV23-1 is sorted into the ORF group, with uncertain function. The trim removed 2 bases at V and 6 bases at J, leaving 17 bases unmatched. The CDR3 length is 19 residues.

V gene TRBV5-3 combines with J gene TRBJ2-7, with 10 bases that match TRBD1. TRBV5-3 is identified as an open reading frame with a role that is uncertain. Trimming cost V 8 bases and J 3 bases; bases outside gene matches: 8. The CDR3 has 14 amino acids. As DNA, the CDR3 is TGTGCCAGCAGCCCGGACAGGGGGTTCTACGAGCAGTACTTC. It specifies CASSPDRGFYEQYF.

The V call is TRBV5-1, the J call TRBJ1-1; D not resolved. CDR1 and CDR2 (germline): SGHRS, YFSETQ. Trimming removed 0 bases from V and 1 base from J, with 4 bases in between. This CDR3 comprises 13 residues. The DNA of the CDR3 is TGCGCCAGCAGCTTGGCCGGGAACACTGAAGCTTTCTTT. This translates into CASSLAGNTEAFF.